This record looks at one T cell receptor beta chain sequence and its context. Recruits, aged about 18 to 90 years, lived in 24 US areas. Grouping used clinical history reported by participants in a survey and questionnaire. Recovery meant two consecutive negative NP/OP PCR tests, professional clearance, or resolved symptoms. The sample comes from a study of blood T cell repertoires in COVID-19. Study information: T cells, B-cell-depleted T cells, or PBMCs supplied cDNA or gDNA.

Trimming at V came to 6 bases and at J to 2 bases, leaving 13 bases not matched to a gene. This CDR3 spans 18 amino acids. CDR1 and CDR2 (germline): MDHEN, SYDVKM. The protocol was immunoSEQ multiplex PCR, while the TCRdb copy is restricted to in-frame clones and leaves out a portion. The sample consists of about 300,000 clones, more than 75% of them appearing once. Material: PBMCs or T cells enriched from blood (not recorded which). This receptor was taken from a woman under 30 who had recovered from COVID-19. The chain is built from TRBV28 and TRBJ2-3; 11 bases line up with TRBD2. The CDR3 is CASSSRSGRALDTDTQYF. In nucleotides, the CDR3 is TGTGCCAGCAGCTCCCGTAGCGGGAGGGCCCTCGACACAGATACGCAGTATTTT.